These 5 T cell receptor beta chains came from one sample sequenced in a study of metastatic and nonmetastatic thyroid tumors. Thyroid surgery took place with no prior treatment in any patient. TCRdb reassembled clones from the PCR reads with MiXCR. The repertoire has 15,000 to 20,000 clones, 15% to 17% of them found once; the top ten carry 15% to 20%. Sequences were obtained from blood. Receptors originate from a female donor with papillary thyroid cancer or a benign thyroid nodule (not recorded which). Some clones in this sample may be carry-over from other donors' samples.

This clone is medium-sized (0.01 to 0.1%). DNA for the CDR3: TGTGCCAGCACATCGGAACCCGGCCCGCAGTATTTT. Translating gives CASTSEPGPQYF. The chain has TRBV28 and TRBJ2-3; D gene unclear. In germline, CDR1 is MDHEN, CDR2 SYDVKM. This CDR3 has 12 amino acids. V was cut by 7 bases and J by 10 bases, with 15 bases left in between.

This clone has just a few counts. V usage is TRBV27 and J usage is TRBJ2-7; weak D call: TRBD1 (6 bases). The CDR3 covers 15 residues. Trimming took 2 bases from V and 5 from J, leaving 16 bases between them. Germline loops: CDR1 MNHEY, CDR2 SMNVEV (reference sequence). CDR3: CASSLGGPPKNEQYF. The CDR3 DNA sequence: TGTGCCAGCAGTTTAGGGGGCCCACCTAAGAACGAGCAGTACTTC.

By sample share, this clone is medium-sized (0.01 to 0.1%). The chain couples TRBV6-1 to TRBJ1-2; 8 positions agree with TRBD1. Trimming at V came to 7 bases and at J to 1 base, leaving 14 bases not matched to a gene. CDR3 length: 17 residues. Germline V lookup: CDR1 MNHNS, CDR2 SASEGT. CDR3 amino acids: CASNFRQGAWLNYGYTF. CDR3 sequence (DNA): TGTGCCAGCAACTTCCGTCAGGGGGCTTGGCTTAACTATGGCTACACCTTC.

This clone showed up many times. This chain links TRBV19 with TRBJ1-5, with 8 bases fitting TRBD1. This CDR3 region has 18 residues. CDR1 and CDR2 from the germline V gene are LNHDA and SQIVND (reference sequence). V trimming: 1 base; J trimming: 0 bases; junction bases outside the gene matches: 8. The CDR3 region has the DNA TGTGCCAGTAGTATAGCGGGACAGGAGTTTTTTAGCAATCAGCCCCAGCATTTT. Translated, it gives CASSIAGQEFFSNQPQHF.

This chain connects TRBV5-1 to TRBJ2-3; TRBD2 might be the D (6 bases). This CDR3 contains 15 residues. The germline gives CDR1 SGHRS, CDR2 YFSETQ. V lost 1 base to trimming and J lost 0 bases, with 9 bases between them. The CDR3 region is CASSLQRASTDTQYF. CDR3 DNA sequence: TGCGCCAGCAGCTTGCAGCGGGCTAGCACAGATACGCAGTATTTT.